This record covers a single T cell receptor (beta chain). Antigen unknown. Some clones are missing from TCRdb's copy, which holds only in-frame ones; the method was immunoSEQ multiplex PCR. The sample has approximately 12,000 clones, roughly 70% seen once. The CDR3 extends over 17 amino acids. The germline gives CDR1 LGHNT, CDR2 FRNRAP. With V trimmed by 6 bases and J by 3 bases, 9 bases remained unmatched. The sample belongs to a study of vaccination effects on CD4 cells after COVID-19. In the study overall: Relative to the second dose, post-vaccine samples were obtained a median of 72 days later.

Using viral peptide pools, the ViraFEST assay grew out antigen-specific CD4+ T cells prior to sequencing. The authors isolated CD4+ T cells after about eleven days of culture. Vaccination of participants consisted of two doses of either the BNT162b2 or mRNA-1273 vaccine. The authors replaced half the medium with IL-2 medium on days 3 and 7. Study-wide results and limits: Few convalescent patients, and no early post-infection timepoints, were available to the study. Common cold coronaviruses were cross-recognized by only 1 of 255 vaccine-induced clones in healthy vaccinees.

Sample: CD4+ T cells from PBMCs cultured with SARS-CoV-2 spike peptides, taken after COVID-19 vaccination. This sequence was found in a human donor who received a COVID-19 vaccine. The rearrangement uses TRBV12-5 and TRBJ2-3, with 13 bases fitting TRBD2. The CDR3 region has the DNA TGTGCTAGTGGCCCCGGACTAGCGGGAGTTGGGACAGATACGCAGTATTTT. Translating gives CASGPGLAGVGTDTQYF.